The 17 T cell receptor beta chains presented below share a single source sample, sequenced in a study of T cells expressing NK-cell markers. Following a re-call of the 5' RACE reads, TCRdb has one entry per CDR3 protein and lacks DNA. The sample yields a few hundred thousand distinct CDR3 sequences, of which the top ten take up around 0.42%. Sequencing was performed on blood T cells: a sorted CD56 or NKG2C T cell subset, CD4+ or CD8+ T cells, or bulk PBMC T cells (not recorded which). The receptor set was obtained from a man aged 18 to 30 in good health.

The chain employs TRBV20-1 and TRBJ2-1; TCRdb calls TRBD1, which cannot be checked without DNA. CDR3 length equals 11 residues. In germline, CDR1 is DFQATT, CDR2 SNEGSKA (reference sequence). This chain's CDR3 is CSAKTGGGQFF.

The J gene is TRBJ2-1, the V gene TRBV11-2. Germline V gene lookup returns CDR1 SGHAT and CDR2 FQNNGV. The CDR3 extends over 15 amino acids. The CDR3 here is CASSLDRGSFNEQFF.

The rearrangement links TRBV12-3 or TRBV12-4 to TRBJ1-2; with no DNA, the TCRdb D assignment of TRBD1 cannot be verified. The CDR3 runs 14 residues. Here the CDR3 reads CASTLRDRADGYTF.

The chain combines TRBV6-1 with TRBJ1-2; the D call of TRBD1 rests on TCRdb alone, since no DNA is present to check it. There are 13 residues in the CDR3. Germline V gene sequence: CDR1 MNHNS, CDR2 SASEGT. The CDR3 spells CASRGTGYDGYTF.

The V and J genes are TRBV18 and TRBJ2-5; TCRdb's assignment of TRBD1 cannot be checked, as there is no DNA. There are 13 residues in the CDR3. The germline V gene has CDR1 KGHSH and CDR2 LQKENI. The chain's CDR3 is CASQRTAQETQYF.

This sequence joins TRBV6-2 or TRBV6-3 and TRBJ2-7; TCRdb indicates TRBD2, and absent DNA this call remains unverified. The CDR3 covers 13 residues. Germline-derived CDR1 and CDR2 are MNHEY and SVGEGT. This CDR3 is CASRDYPTYEQYF.

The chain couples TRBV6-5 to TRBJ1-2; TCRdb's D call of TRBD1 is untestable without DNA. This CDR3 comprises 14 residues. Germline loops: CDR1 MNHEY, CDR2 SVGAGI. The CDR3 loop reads CASSYHGTGGSQTF.

CDR3 amino acids: CASSQERGPNEQYF. V is TRBV4-2 and J is TRBJ2-7; TCRdb indicates TRBD1, and absent DNA this call remains unverified. There are 14 residues in the CDR3. CDR1 LGHNA and CDR2 YNFKEQ come from the germline V gene.

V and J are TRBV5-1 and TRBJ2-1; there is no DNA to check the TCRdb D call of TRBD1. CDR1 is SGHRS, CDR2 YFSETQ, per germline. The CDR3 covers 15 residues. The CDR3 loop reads CASSLRSDRFDEQFF.

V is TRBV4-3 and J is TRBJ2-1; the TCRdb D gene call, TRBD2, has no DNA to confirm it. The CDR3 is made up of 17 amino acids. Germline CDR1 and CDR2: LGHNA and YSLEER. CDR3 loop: CASSQDGRGRPHNEQFF.

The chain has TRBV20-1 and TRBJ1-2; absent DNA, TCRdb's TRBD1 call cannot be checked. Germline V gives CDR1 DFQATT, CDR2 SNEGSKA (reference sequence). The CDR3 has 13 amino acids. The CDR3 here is CSATGHTNYGYTF.

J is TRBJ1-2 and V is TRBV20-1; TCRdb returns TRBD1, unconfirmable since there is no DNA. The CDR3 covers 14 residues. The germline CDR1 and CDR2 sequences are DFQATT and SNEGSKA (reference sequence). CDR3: CSAIVAVGAVGYTF.

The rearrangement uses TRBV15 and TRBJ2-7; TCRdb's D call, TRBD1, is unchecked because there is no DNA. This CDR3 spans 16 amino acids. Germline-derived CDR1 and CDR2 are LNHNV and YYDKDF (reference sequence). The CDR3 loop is CATSPIRQASVDEQYF.

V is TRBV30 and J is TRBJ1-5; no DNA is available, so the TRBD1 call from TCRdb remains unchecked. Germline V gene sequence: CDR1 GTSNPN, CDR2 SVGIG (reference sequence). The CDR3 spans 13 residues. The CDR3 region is CAWQGKSNQPQHF. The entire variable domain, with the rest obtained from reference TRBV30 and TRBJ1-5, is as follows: SQTIHQWPATLVQPVGSPLSLECTVEGTSNPNLYWYRQAAGRGLQLLFYSVGIGQISSEVPQNLSASRPQDRQFILSSKKLLLSDSGFYLCAWQGKSNQPQHFGDGTRLSIL.

CDR3 in amino acids: CASTLVGQSIRELFF. The chain has TRBV19 and TRBJ2-2; the TRBD1 assignment by TCRdb is unverifiable without DNA. Germline CDR1 LNHDA, CDR2 SQIVND (reference sequence). The CDR3 is 15 residues long.

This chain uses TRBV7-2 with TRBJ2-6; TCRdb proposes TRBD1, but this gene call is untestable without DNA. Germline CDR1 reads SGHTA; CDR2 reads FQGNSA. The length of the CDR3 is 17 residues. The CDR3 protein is CASSLGSRGHGANVLTF.

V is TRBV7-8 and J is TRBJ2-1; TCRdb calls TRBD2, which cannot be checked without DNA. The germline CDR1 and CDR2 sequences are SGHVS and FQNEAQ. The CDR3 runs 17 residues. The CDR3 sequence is CASSTFGTSGSINEQFF.